The rows below give T cell receptor beta chains drawn from one sample of a study of identifying expanded T cells in peripheral blood. Some clones are missing from TCRdb's copy, which holds only in-frame ones; the method was immunoSEQ multiplex PCR. The repertoire consists of around 84,000 clones, with about 90% occurring once and the leading ten covering roughly 7%. Sequences were obtained from blood. These receptors originate from a person between 18 and 69 years old in good health. Both conserved end residues are part of each CDR3. D genes are given only for firm matches. Size is omitted from some rows. Given values are once, few, many or a class for expanded clones.

CASSAVREAQYF TGCGCCAGCAGCGCGGTTCGGGAAGCGCAGTATTTT TRBJ2-3 TRBV5-1 . once
CASSWGSRDIQYF TGTGCCAGCTCTTGGGGGAGTAGAGACATTCAGTACTTC TRBJ2-4 TRBV18 . .
CASSLAGSANQPQHF TGCGCCAGCAGCTTGGCCGGGAGCGCGAATCAGCCCCAGCATTTT TRBJ1-5 TRBV5-1 . .
CASSQDGKGNEQFF TGTGCCAGCAGCCAAGATGGGAAAGGTAATGAGCAGTTCTTC TRBJ2-1 TRBV4-2 . .
CASTPGMEDEQYF TGTGCCAGTACCCCGGGGATGGAGGACGAGCAGTACTTC TRBJ2-7 TRBV19 . .
CASSLGTSEHNEQFF TGTGCCAGCAGCTTAGGGACTAGCGAGCACAATGAGCAGTTCTTC TRBJ2-1 TRBV7-9 TRBD2 .
CASSARNTEAFF TGTGCCAGCAGCGCTCGAAACACTGAAGCTTTCTTT TRBJ1-1 TRBV9 . .
CASSPSRAHYGYTF TGTGCCAGCAGCCCGTCGCGGGCCCACTATGGCTACACCTTC TRBJ1-2 TRBV5-6 . .
CASSLPARDHYGYTF TGTGCCAGCAGCCTTCCGGCCCGGGACCACTATGGCTACACCTTC TRBJ1-2 TRBV7-9 . .
CASTDSFSGANVLTF TGTGCCAGTACCGACAGTTTCTCTGGGGCCAACGTCCTGACTTTC TRBJ2-6 TRBV19 . .
CASSPSGTGNTEAFF TGTGCCAGCAGTCCCTCCGGGACAGGGAACACTGAAGCTTTCTTT TRBJ1-1 TRBV27 TRBD1 .
CASSVQRANEQFF TGTGCCAGCAGTGTCCAACGAGCGAATGAGCAGTTCTTC TRBJ2-1 TRBV6-5 . .
CASSLVGGGRGQGEAFF TGCGCCAGCAGCTTGGTTGGCGGCGGCAGGGGGCAAGGTGAAGCTTTCTTT TRBJ1-1 TRBV5-1 TRBD1 .
CSASSGAGQFF TGCAGTGCTAGCTCAGGTGCGGGGCAGTTCTTC TRBJ2-1 TRBV20-1 . .
CASSPRQGSNQPQHF TGTGCCAGCAGTCCCCGACAGGGAAGCAATCAGCCCCAGCATTTT TRBJ1-5 TRBV27 TRBD1 .
CASSRLTSEAFF TGTGCCAGCAGTCGATTAACTTCTGAAGCTTTCTTT TRBJ1-1 TRBV6-5 . .
CASSTRKGGPYEQYF TGTGCCAGTAGTACCCGGAAGGGAGGACCCTACGAGCAGTACTTC TRBJ2-7 TRBV19 . .
CASSSGPAGDQETQYF TGTGCCAGTAGTTCGGGGCCAGCGGGTGACCAAGAGACCCAGTACTTC TRBJ2-5 TRBV19 . .
CASSLTDPSYEQYF TGTGCCAGCAGCTTAACAGACCCCTCCTACGAGCAGTACTTC TRBJ2-7 TRBV11-2 . .
CASSVFSDSKVGGGTQYF TGTGCCAGCAGCGTATTTAGCGACAGCAAGGTCGGGGGTGGTACGCAGTATTTT TRBJ2-3 TRBV9 . .
CATRGPNTEAFF TGTGCCACCAGGGGACCGAACACTGAAGCTTTCTTT TRBJ1-1 TRBV6-1 . .
CASSPYIGQRNEQYF TGTGCCAGCAGCCCGTATATCGGACAGCGGAACGAGCAGTACTTC TRBJ2-7 TRBV14 . .
CASSSRTDWGNGYTF TGTGCCAGCAGCTCCCGAACCGATTGGGGGAATGGCTACACCTTC TRBJ1-2 TRBV7-8 . once
CASSVGLQGDNQPQHF TGTGCCAGCAGCGTTGGCCTCCAAGGAGACAATCAGCCCCAGCATTTT TRBJ1-5 TRBV5-6 . .
CASSLGRGTSGSGDEQFF TGTGCCAGCAGCTTAGGCCGGGGGACTAGCGGGAGTGGCGATGAGCAGTTCTTC TRBJ2-1 TRBV7-9 TRBD2 .
CASTYTPLLVIGDTEAFF TGTGCCAGCACCTATACACCCCTTCTCGTGATCGGGGACACTGAAGCTTTCTTT TRBJ1-1 TRBV7-3 . .
CAWDPEGTRNDNEQFF TGTGCCTGGGATCCAGAGGGGACCAGAAACGACAATGAGCAGTTCTTC TRBJ2-1 TRBV30 . .
CASSLRTQPSPFF TGTGCCAGCAGCTTACGGACCCAGCCCTCACCTTTCTTT TRBJ1-1 TRBV7-2 . .
CASSQRGTGGSYNEQFF TGTGCCAGCAGCCAAAGAGGGACAGGGGGCTCCTACAATGAGCAGTTCTTC TRBJ2-1 TRBV14 TRBD1 .
CTSSQGFSGGGEETQYF TGCACCAGCAGCCAAGGCTTCAGCGGGGGGGGAGAAGAGACCCAGTACTTC TRBJ2-5 TRBV1 . .
CASSLRDNSPSGELFF TGTGCCAGCAGCCTCCGGGACAACTCCCCCTCCGGGGAGCTGTTTTTT TRBJ2-2 TRBV13 . once
CASSARTATNEKLFF TGCGCCAGCAGCGCCCGGACAGCAACTAATGAAAAACTGTTTTTT TRBJ1-4 TRBV4-1 . .
CASSLSEKRTGELFF TGTGCCAGCAGCTTATCGGAAAAACGCACCGGGGAGCTGTTTTTT TRBJ2-2 TRBV7-9 . .
CASSLAGGMHEQYF TGTGCCAGCAGCTTAGCGGGGGGGATGCACGAGCAGTACTTC TRBJ2-7 TRBV7-3 TRBD2 .
CAVREGDEKLFF TGTGCCGTTAGGGAGGGGGATGAAAAACTGTTTTTT TRBJ1-4 TRBV10-3 . few
CASSPSTNNEQFF TGTGCCAGCTCACCATCCACAAACAATGAGCAGTTCTTC TRBJ2-1 TRBV18 . .
CASSLELTQYF TGTGCCAGCAGCTTGGAGCTTACGCAGTATTTT TRBJ2-3 TRBV7-8 . .
CASSHEQGTEYYGYTF TGTGCCAGCTCACATGAACAGGGGACGGAATACTATGGCTACACCTTC TRBJ1-2 TRBV18 TRBD1 .
CASSQGLGQASYEQYF TGCGCCAGCAGCCAAGGTCTGGGACAGGCTTCCTACGAGCAGTACTTC TRBJ2-7 TRBV4-3 TRBD1 .
CASTHRGGYNEQFF TGTGCCAGCACCCACCGGGGCGGATACAATGAGCAGTTCTTC TRBJ2-1 TRBV6-6 . .